Below are 14 T cell receptor beta chains sequenced from a single sample in a study of blood T cell repertoires in COVID-19. Some clones are missing from TCRdb's copy, which holds only in-frame ones; the method was immunoSEQ multiplex PCR. The repertoire has some 220,000 clones, around 90% of them found once; the top ten carry roughly 0.89%. The sequenced sample consisted of peripheral blood. The receptors were sampled from a man aged 25-45 years with COVID-19, enrolled during active disease.

The chain joins TRBV29-1 to TRBJ1-4, with D possibly being TRBD1 (6 bases). This CDR3 is 14 amino acids long. The germline V and J ends were trimmed by 3 bases and 4 bases, with 12 bases remaining between them. Germline CDR1 and CDR2: SQVTM and ANQGSEA. The CDR3 protein is CSVDETGLNEKLFF. The CDR3 region has the DNA TGCAGCGTTGACGAGACAGGACTTAATGAAAAACTGTTTTTT.

The chain carries TRBV6-5 and TRBJ1-1; D is perhaps TRBD1 (5 bases). Per germline, CDR1 MNHEY and CDR2 SVGAGI. The CDR3 contains 13 residues. The germline V and J ends were trimmed by 7 bases and 4 bases, with 13 bases remaining between them. CDR3 residues: CASTMTVGTEAFF. CDR3 in DNA: TGTGCCAGCACTATGACAGTGGGCACTGAAGCTTTCTTT.

The chain links TRBV2 to TRBJ1-5; unclear D gene. Germline-derived CDR1 and CDR2 are SNHLY and FYNNEI. This CDR3 comprises 15 residues. Trimming stripped 2 bases from V and 3 bases from J, with 11 bases between. This chain's CDR3 is CASSERSISNQPQHF. CDR3 nucleotide sequence: TGTGCCAGCAGTGAAAGGAGCATATCCAATCAGCCCCAGCATTTT.

This chain connects TRBV10-3 to TRBJ2-7; tentatively, D is TRBD2 (6 bases). The length of the CDR3 is 11 residues. Trimming took off 11 bases at V and 3 bases at J, with 11 bases between the two ends. CDR1 and CDR2 from the germline V gene are ENHRY and SYGVKD. CDR3 sequence reads: CASSGVYEQYF. For the CDR3, the DNA is TGTGCCTCGTCGGGGGTCTACGAGCAGTACTTC.

The chain employs TRBV5-1 and TRBJ2-1, with TRBD1 as a possible D gene (6 bases). V was cut by 4 bases and J by 5 bases, with 16 bases left in between. Germline CDR1 reads SGHRS; CDR2 reads YFSETQ. The CDR3 totals 15 residues. CDR3 protein: CASSRNTGINNEQFF. CDR3 DNA: TGCGCCAGCAGCCGAAATACAGGGATCAACAATGAGCAGTTCTTC.

The J gene is TRBJ1-5, the V gene TRBV4-1; unclear D gene. V lost 4 bases and J lost 7, with 11 bases in between. The germline gives CDR1 MGHRA, CDR2 YSYEKL. This CDR3 has 13 amino acids. CDR3 in amino acids: CASSLSGEQPQHF. The DNA for the CDR3 is TGCGCCAGCAGCCTCAGCGGCGAACAGCCCCAGCATTTT.

This clone was seen a single time. The rearrangement uses TRBV24-1 and TRBJ2-1; 12 nucleotides agree with TRBD2. CDR3 size: 15 residues. The germline gives CDR1 KGHDR, CDR2 SFDVKD. Germline trimming cut 7 bases from V and 2 bases from J; bases unmatched to any gene: 2. CDR3 DNA sequence: TGTGCCACCAGCCCTAGCGGGGGGGCCTACAATGAGCAGTTCTTC. Its protein is CATSPSGGAYNEQFF.

Only a few counts were recorded for this clone. The chain is built from TRBV5-1 and TRBJ1-1; D perhaps matches TRBD1 (6 bases). Germline CDR1 reads SGHRS; CDR2 reads YFSETQ. The CDR3 contains 14 residues. The V gene lost 4 bases and the J gene lost 3 bases, with 13 bases spanning the gap. The CDR3 here is CASSRNPGDTEAFF. The CDR3 nucleotides are TGCGCCAGCAGCCGAAACCCAGGGGACACTGAAGCTTTCTTT.

This clone occurred a few times. This chain links TRBV5-4 with TRBJ2-5; D is perhaps TRBD1 (5 bases). V lost 6 bases, J lost 4 bases, and 16 bases lay in between. CDR3 length equals 14 residues. CDR1 and CDR2 from the germline V gene are SGHNT and YYREEE (reference sequence). CDR3 sequence: CASTSGAGRETQYF. In DNA form, the CDR3 reads TGTGCCAGCACCTCTGGGGCAGGGCGAGAGACCCAGTACTTC.

This clone turned up a few times. The CDR3 sequence: CASSLVPGQGTTNEKLFF. Here the CDR3 DNA reads TGCGCCAGCAGCTTGGTACCGGGACAGGGGACAACTAATGAAAAACTGTTTTTT. The chain joins TRBV5-1 to TRBJ1-4; 10 bases map to TRBD1. Per germline, CDR1 SGHRS and CDR2 YFSETQ. This CDR3 is built from 18 residues. Losses at the gene ends were 0 bases for V and 0 bases for J; bases not matched to a gene: 5. Looking up the rest from reference TRBV5-1 and TRBJ1-4 gives the full variable domain: KAGVTQTPRYLIKTRGQQVTLSCSPISGHRSVSWYQQTPGQGLQFLFEYFSETQRNKGNFPGRFSGRQFSNSRSEMNVSTLELGDSALYLCASSLVPGQGTTNEKLFFGSGTQLSVL.

To note about this clone: The sample holds other DNA sequences that translate to the same CDR3. This chain links TRBV6-5 with TRBJ2-1; 7 bases are a match to TRBD1. The germline CDR1 and CDR2 sequences are MNHEY and SVGAGI. V was pared by 0 bases and J by 5 bases, with 4 bases of the junction left unmatched. The CDR3 runs 15 residues. CDR3 amino acids: CASSYSGGANNEQFF. CDR3 sequence (DNA): TGTGCCAGCAGTTACTCAGGGGGCGCGAACAATGAGCAGTTCTTC.

This chain connects TRBV9 to TRBJ1-1; 7 bases match TRBD1. The length of the CDR3 is 15 residues. The J segment lost 3 bases and the V segment lost 0 bases, leaving 5 bases of the junction unmatched. Germline loops: CDR1 SGDLS, CDR2 YYNGEE. The chain's CDR3 is CASSVEGRGDTEAFF. CDR3 coding DNA: TGTGCCAGCAGCGTAGAAGGCAGGGGGGACACTGAAGCTTTCTTT.

This sequence joins TRBV3-1 (or the pseudogene TRBV3-2) and TRBJ1-2; no clear D gene. Germline CDR1 and CDR2: LGHDT and YNNKEL (reference sequence). The CDR3 totals 14 residues. Trimming left V 4 bases short and J 4 bases short, with 13 bases between. CDR3 loop: CASSPWEGAYGYTF. CDR3 DNA: TGTGCCAGCAGCCCATGGGAGGGCGCCTATGGCTACACCTTC.

The chain employs TRBV19 and TRBJ1-1; maybe TRBD1 (6 bases). This CDR3 region has 15 residues. Germline CDR1 LNHDA, CDR2 SQIVND (reference sequence). The V end lost 4 bases, the J end lost 4 bases, and 16 bases lay between the germline ends. The CDR3 DNA reads as TGTGCCAGTAGTAGAAGGGTTTCAGGGGTCACTGAAGCTTTCTTT. Translation gives CASSRRVSGVTEAFF. Based on the CDR3 plus reference TRBV19 and TRBJ1-1, the full variable domain is DGGITQSPKYLFRKEGQNVTLSCEQNLNHDAMYWYRQDPGQGLRLIYYSQIVNDFQKGDIAEGYSVSREKKESFPLTVTSAQKNPTAFYLCASSRRVSGVTEAFFGQGTRLTVV.